These 11 T cell receptor beta chains originate from one sample sequenced in a study of CD8+CD57+ T cells in acquired aplastic anemia. Profiling that covered TCR beta VDJ and CDR3 relied on genomic DNA as its template. TCRdb re-analysed the reads in MiXCR, keeping a single row per CDR3 protein. The data hold 180,000 or so distinct CDR3 sequences, with roughly half observed a single time. The specimen sequenced was sorted CD4+, CD8+, or CD8+CD57+ T cells (not recorded which) from PBMCs. The receptors were gathered from a human donor in good health.

In the case of this clonotype: A junction end diverges from the germline sequence, so it may reflect a read error. The V call is TRBV28, the J call TRBJ2-4; tentatively, D is TRBD2 (6 bases). From germline, CDR1 is MDHEN and CDR2 SYDVKM. CDR3 size: 14 residues. DNA of the CDR3: TGTGCCAGCAATTTAGCGGTAACCAAAAACATTCAGTACTTC. Amino acid sequence: CASNLAVTKNIQYF.

Ten or more counts support this clonotype. The rearrangement uses TRBV19 and TRBJ1-5, with 7 bases fitting TRBD1. This CDR3 spans 16 amino acids. Losses at the gene ends were 3 bases for V and 3 bases for J; bases not matched to a gene: 8. The germline gives CDR1 LNHDA, CDR2 SQIVND (reference sequence). The DNA for the CDR3 is TGTGCCAGTAGTATCAATCGCAGGGGGGTCAATCAGCCCCAGCATTTT. It translates to CASSINRRGVNQPQHF.

This clonotype has ten or more counts. The chain combines TRBV7-2 with TRBJ2-7; a weak D match, TRBD2 (6 bases). V was trimmed by 1 base and J by 3 bases, leaving 22 bases between them. This CDR3 region has 18 residues. CDR1 SGHTA and CDR2 FQGNSA come from the germline V gene. The CDR3 nucleotides are TGTGCCAGCAGCTTAGGGCCGGGTCTCGGGACTGCTATCTACGAGCAGTACTTC. Translated, it gives CASSLGPGLGTAIYEQYF.

This clonotype was counted a few times. CDR3 sequence reads: CASSEGLGQFTGELFF. CDR3 DNA sequence: TGTGCCAGCAGTGAAGGCTTGGGACAATTCACCGGGGAGCTGTTTTTT. The chain recombines TRBV6-1 with TRBJ2-2; D perhaps matches TRBD1 (6 bases). The CDR3 runs to 16 residues. Trimming shortened V by 1 base and J by 4 bases, and 13 bases separated the two germline ends. Germline CDR1 is MNHNS and CDR2 is SASEGT.

This clonotype was observed many times. The chain combines TRBV5-1 with TRBJ2-1, with D perhaps matching TRBD1 (5 bases). Germline loops: CDR1 SGHRS, CDR2 YFSETQ. CDR3 length: 14 amino acids. Trimming pared 0 bases from V and 4 bases from J, leaving 8 bases between. The CDR3 protein is CASSLGTQYNEQFF. The CDR3 nucleotides are TGCGCCAGCAGCTTGGGGACACAGTACAATGAGCAGTTCTTC.

About this clonotype itself: Being one base from a much bigger clone, this may be a read error. V is TRBV5-1 and J is TRBJ1-1, with no clear D. Germline values: CDR1 SGHRS, CDR2 YFSETQ. V dropped 4 bases and J dropped 4 bases, with 11 bases sitting between them. CDR3 length: 13 amino acids. Here the CDR3 DNA reads TGCGCCAGCAGCCCCAGAGACCTCACTGAAGCTTTCTTT. Its translation is CASSPRDLTEAFF.

The V and J genes are TRBV7-8 and TRBJ2-7; no firm D call. Germline loops: CDR1 SGHVS, CDR2 FQNEAQ. With 3 bases removed from V and 1 base from J, the gap between germline ends came to 7 bases. The CDR3 has 13 residues. This CDR3 reads CASSFVSSYEQYF. The CDR3 nucleotides read TGTGCCAGCAGCTTCGTATCGTCCTACGAGCAGTACTTC.

This clonotype was observed many times. The chain has TRBV4-2 and TRBJ2-2, with TRBD2 identical over 10 bases. The CDR3 is 17 residues long. Germline trimming cut 3 bases from V and 3 bases from J; bases unmatched to any gene: 7. Germline values: CDR1 LGHNA, CDR2 YNFKEQ. CDR3 bases: TGTGCCAGCAGCCACCCCTCCGGGACTAGCGACACCGGGGAGCTGTTTTTT. Encoded protein: CASSHPSGTSDTGELFF.

This clonotype showed up many times. The chain has TRBV19 and TRBJ2-2, with 9 bases identical to TRBD1. V lost 4 bases and J lost 4; bases outside the gene matches: 4. The CDR3 covers 15 residues. CDR1 is LNHDA, CDR2 SQIVND, per germline (reference sequence). CDR3: CASSRSTGGTGELFF. CDR3 coding DNA: TGTGCCAGTAGTAGATCGACAGGGGGCACCGGGGAGCTGTTTTTT.

This clonotype was seen many times. The V and J genes are TRBV19 and TRBJ2-7; TRBD2 matches 9 bases. This CDR3 region has 14 residues. The V and J ends lost 4 bases and 2 bases, in that order; junction bases with no gene match: 3. In germline, CDR1 is LNHDA, CDR2 SQIVND (reference sequence). CDR3 in DNA: TGTGCCAGTAGTAGACGACTAGCGGCCTACGAGCAGTACTTC. Its protein is CASSRRLAAYEQYF.

This chain connects TRBV2 to TRBJ1-5, with D perhaps matching TRBD1 (5 bases). The CDR3 sequence is 15 residues long. Trimming removed 5 bases at V and 3 bases at J, with 14 bases between. Germline-derived CDR1 and CDR2 are SNHLY and FYNNEI. The chain's CDR3 is CASSPGAGTNQPQHF. The CDR3 bases are TGTGCCAGCAGTCCCGGGGCAGGTACCAATCAGCCCCAGCATTTT.